The rows below give T cell receptor beta chains drawn from one sample of a study of blood T cell repertoires in COVID-19. Clones were sequenced by immunoSEQ multiplex PCR, and TCRdb holds only the in-frame ones, with some missing. The table records approximately 180,000 clones, almost 80% of them present only once. Sequencing was carried out using peripheral blood. The receptors come from an older woman with acute or convalescent COVID-19. Both conserved end residues are part of each CDR3. D genes are given only for firm matches. Where a row states a size, it is once, few, many or the class of an expanded clone; other rows omit it.

D gene	clone size	J gene	V gene	CDR3 DNA	CDR3 protein
-	-	TRBJ1-1	TRBV10-2	TGCGCCAGCAGTGATAGCAGCGGCCACACTGAAGCTTTCTTT	CASSDSSGHTEAFF
-	-	TRBJ2-1	TRBV9	TGTGCCAGCAGCGTAGGCTATAGCGGAGGAGCCTACAATGAGCAGTTCTTC	CASSVGYSGGAYNEQFF
TRBD1	-	TRBJ2-2	TRBV6-6	TGTGCCAGCAGCCCCCGGGACAGGGGCACCGGGGAGCTGTTTTTT	CASSPRDRGTGELFF
TRBD2	-	TRBJ2-2	TRBV6-2/TRBV6-3	TGTGCCAGCAGTTACGGCCCTAGCGGGCGAGGGATCCGCGGGGAGCTGTTTTTT	CASSYGPSGRGIRGELFF
-	-	TRBJ1-2	TRBV15	TGTGCCACCAGCCGGGACTCCAACAACTATGGCTACACCTTC	CATSRDSNNYGYTF
TRBD2	-	TRBJ2-1	TRBV5-5	TGTGCCAGCAGTTCGGGTGTACTAGCGGTCCCTTACAATGAGCAGTTCTTC	CASSSGVLAVPYNEQFF
-	few	TRBJ1-1	TRBV11-1	TGTGCCAGCAGCTTAGCAGGGGCCGGTAGCACTGAAGCTTTCTTT	CASSLAGAGSTEAFF
TRBD1	-	TRBJ2-5	TRBV29-1	TGCAGCGCCGGACGGACAGGGAATGGAGAGACCCAGTACTTC	CSAGRTGNGETQYF
TRBD2	once	TRBJ2-1	TRBV6-1	TGTGCCAGCAGTGAAGCGAGCGGGAGCTACAATGAGCAGTTCTTC	CASSEASGSYNEQFF
TRBD2	-	TRBJ2-7	TRBV27	TGTGCCAGCAGGTCTAGCGGGAGTCACGAGCAGTACTTC	CASRSSGSHEQYF
-	-	TRBJ1-3	TRBV7-2	TGTGCCAGCAGCTTAGTGTCCAGTCCTGGAAACACCATATATTTT	CASSLVSSPGNTIYF
TRBD1	once	TRBJ2-3	TRBV5-1	TGCGCCAGCAGCTTAAAGACAGGGTACACAGATACGCAGTATTTT	CASSLKTGYTDTQYF
TRBD1	once	TRBJ1-2	TRBV7-9	TGTGCCAGCAGCTCGACCGGGACAGGGGGTTTAAGTGGCTACACCTTC	CASSSTGTGGLSGYTF
-	-	TRBJ2-4	TRBV3-1/TRBV3-2	TGTGCCAGCAGCCTACAGGGGGGGAACATTCAGTACTTC	CASSLQGGNIQYF
-	-	TRBJ2-1	TRBV5-1	TGCGCCAGCAGCTTGGTTTTAGCTAGATACAATGAGCAGTTCTTC	CASSLVLARYNEQFF